This T cell receptor (beta chain) was captured in a study of T cells in Graves' hyperthyroidism and ophthalmopathy. RNA transcripts served as the template for amplifying TCR beta CDR3 regions. The TCR CDR3 was amplified in a first-round RT-PCR using the HTBI primer set. TCRdb re-derived calls from the multiplex PCR reads in MiXCR, one entry per CDR3 protein. Found here are 730,000 or so distinct CDR3 sequences, about 17% of them singletons; the top ten hold 16%. Each diagnosis drew on symptoms, thyroxine, TRAb, thyroid ultrasound and orbital computed tomography findings. In its sample, this clonotype was seen a few times. This TCR came from a woman between 50 and 59 years old with Graves' hyperthyroidism that later progressed to Graves' ophthalmopathy. Sequenced input: blood.

CDR3 residues: CAIARDNEQFF. In nucleotides, the CDR3 is TGTGCCATCGCACGGGACAATGAGCAGTTCTTC. The rearrangement links TRBV10-3 to TRBJ2-1; D unclear. Germline assignment: CDR1 ENHRY and CDR2 SYGVKD. V lost 8 bases and J 5 bases, leaving 7 bases between the germline ends. CDR3 length equals 11 residues.